One sample yielded the 12 T cell receptor beta chains listed below, sequenced in a study of cytomegalovirus exposure and HLA in healthy donors. With 60 Vbeta and 13 Jbeta primers, the PCR was carried out. Measured with immunoSEQ multiplex PCR; TCRdb has only the in-frame clones, and not every one. Of about 140,000 clones in the sample, approximately 78% are singletons; the top ten hold roughly 3.2%. The sequenced sample was PBMCs. The source is a man aged 18 to 29 in good health and CMV-seropositive.

This chain uses TRBV5-1 with TRBJ2-1; TRBD2 agrees at 9 bases. V trimming: 1 base; J trimming: 10 bases; junction bases outside the gene matches: 18. Germline V gene sequence: CDR1 SGHRS, CDR2 YFSETQ. The CDR3 covers 18 residues. CDR3 loop: CASSLNGRLADLWGEQFF. CDR3 in DNA: TGCGCCAGCAGCTTGAACGGGAGACTAGCGGACTTATGGGGGGAGCAGTTCTTC.

V usage is TRBV18 and J usage is TRBJ1-1, with 8 positions matching TRBD1. CDR3 length: 16 residues. V shed 6 bases and J 3 bases; nucleotides not matched to a gene: 12. Germline V CDR1 and CDR2: KGHSH, LQKENI. DNA for the CDR3: TGTGCCAGCTCTCCCAGAGCAGGGGGCAAGGACACTGAAGCTTTCTTT. This encodes CASSPRAGGKDTEAFF.

On this clone: The same CDR3 arises from other DNA sequences in this sample as well. The CDR3: CSVGTGYGYTF. CDR3 sequence (DNA): TGCAGCGTTGGGACAGGGTATGGCTACACCTTC. The chain recombines TRBV29-1 with TRBJ1-2; 8 nucleotides agree with TRBD1. This CDR3 comprises 11 residues. Trimming cost V 4 bases and J 5 bases; bases outside gene matches: 0. Germline CDR1 reads SQVTM; CDR2 reads ANQGSEA.

The chain couples TRBV18 to TRBJ2-7, with D possibly TRBD2 on 6 matching bases. This CDR3 contains 15 residues. CDR1 and CDR2 from the germline V gene are KGHSH and LQKENI. Deletions cut 2 bases from V and 0 bases from J, with 11 bases between. CDR3: CASSPSGPSSYEQYF. In nucleotides, the CDR3 is TGTGCCAGCTCACCAAGCGGGCCAAGCTCCTACGAGCAGTACTTC.

This clone is a singleton in its sample. This chain connects TRBV6-5 to TRBJ1-3, with D uncertain. Germline V CDR1 and CDR2: MNHEY, SVGAGI. The CDR3 is made up of 13 amino acids. Trimming took 5 bases from V and 4 from J, leaving 9 bases between them. The CDR3 here is CASSRVLGNTIYF. The DNA for the CDR3 is TGTGCCAGCAGTCGGGTGTTGGGAAACACCATATATTTT.

This clone was seen only once. CDR3 DNA: TGCGCCAGCAGCTCCCCGCTACTAGGAGAAGAGACCCAGTACTTC. It yields the protein CASSSPLLGEETQYF. The chain carries TRBV5-1 and TRBJ2-5, with a weak D call TRBD2 (5 bases). This CDR3 contains 15 residues. With 3 bases removed from V and 3 bases from J, the gap between germline ends came to 15 bases. The germline V gene encodes CDR1 SGHRS and CDR2 YFSETQ.

The chain links TRBV11-2 to TRBJ2-7; 8 bases are shared with TRBD1. The CDR3 is 15 residues long. V dropped 1 base and J dropped 4; count of bases not matched to a gene: 6. Looked up from germline, CDR1 is SGHAT and CDR2 is FQNNGV. The CDR3 is CASSLVRTGLYEQYF. The CDR3 nucleotides are TGTGCCAGCAGCTTAGTTAGGACAGGGTTATACGAGCAGTACTTC.

This chain uses TRBV30 with TRBJ2-7; tentatively, D is TRBD2 (6 bases). This CDR3 region has 13 residues. V was shortened by 5 bases and J by 0 bases, with 11 bases between the two germline ends. Looked up from germline, CDR1 is GTSNPN and CDR2 is SVGIG (reference sequence). The CDR3 is CAWLGGGSYEQYF. DNA for the CDR3: TGTGCCTGGTTGGGGGGAGGCTCCTACGAGCAGTACTTC.

The chain has TRBV10-2 and TRBJ2-7, with 11 bases fitting TRBD2. V lost 5 bases and J lost 3; bases outside the gene matches: 9. Germline CDR1 reads WSHSY; CDR2 reads SAAADI. The CDR3 covers 16 residues. The CDR3 loop reads CASSPLLAGGIYEQYF. The CDR3 bases are TGCGCCAGCAGTCCACTTCTAGCGGGAGGTATCTACGAGCAGTACTTC.

This chain uses TRBV29-1 with TRBJ2-1; 12 positions match TRBD2. Germline V CDR1 and CDR2: SQVTM, ANQGSEA. V shed 4 bases and J 7 bases; nucleotides not matched to a gene: 2. This CDR3 region has 13 residues. In DNA, the CDR3 is TGCAGCGTTGGACTAGCGGGAGATAATGAGCAGTTCTTC. Translated, it gives CSVGLAGDNEQFF.

This clone has only a few counts. V and J are TRBV27 and TRBJ1-1; 7 positions agree with TRBD1. This CDR3 has 13 amino acids. From germline, CDR1 is MNHEY and CDR2 SMNVEV (reference sequence). V lost 5 bases and J lost 6; bases outside the gene matches: 6. The CDR3 spells CASSLTGWAEAFF. The DNA of the CDR3 is TGTGCCAGCAGTCTGACAGGGTGGGCTGAAGCTTTCTTT.

This clone has a handful of counts. The genes are TRBV7-8 and TRBJ1-1; D uncertain. The CDR3 has 13 amino acids. Trimming stripped 3 bases from V and 5 bases from J, with 10 bases between. Germline assignment: CDR1 SGHVS and CDR2 FQNEAQ. The CDR3 reads CASSFLEWTEAFF. The CDR3 DNA reads TGTGCCAGCAGCTTCCTAGAGTGGACTGAAGCTTTCTTT.